These 17 T cell receptor beta chains share one sample of origin, sequenced in a study of Graves' ophthalmopathy and Graves' hyperthyroidism. RNA transcripts yielded amplified TCR beta CDR3 regions. Following a first-round RT-PCR that used HTBI primers, a second-round multiplex PCR was carried out. TCRdb re-called the multiplex PCR reads through MiXCR, storing one row per CDR3 protein. Altogether 600,000 to 950,000 distinct CDR3 sequences are present, roughly 40% being singletons, with the ten largest covering about 40%. The specimen was peripheral blood. The receptors here all came from an adult man with Graves' ophthalmopathy.

Many counts were recorded for this clonotype. The chain employs TRBV2 and TRBJ1-6, with 7 bases fitting TRBD1. Germline V gives CDR1 SNHLY, CDR2 FYNNEI. V shed 8 bases, J shed 4 bases, and the junction held 11 bases outside the gene matches. CDR3 length: 16 amino acids. The CDR3 is CASGPAPGQYNSPLHF. In DNA form, the CDR3 reads TGTGCCAGCGGACCTGCGCCGGGACAGTATAATTCACCCCTCCACTTT.

This clonotype turned up a few times. The chain combines TRBV7-9 with TRBJ1-6; possible D gene TRBD1, 5 bases. V lost 5 bases and J lost 8, with 13 bases in between. The germline CDR1 and CDR2 sequences are SEHNR and FQNEAQ (reference sequence). The CDR3 loop spans 14 amino acids. CDR3 amino acids: CASSQGVRDSPLHF. The CDR3 bases are TGTGCCAGCAGCCAAGGGGTTCGGGATTCACCCCTCCACTTT. Full variable domain (remainder filled in from reference TRBV7-9 and TRBJ1-6): DTGVSQNPRHKITKRGQNVTFRCDPISEHNRLYWYRQTLGQGPEFLTYFQNEAQLEKSRLLSDRFSAERPKGSFSTLEIQRTEQGDSAMYLCASSQGVRDSPLHFGNGTRLTVT.

CDR3 region: CASRPRQDTEAFF. CDR3 bases: TGTGCCAGCAGACCCCGTCAGGACACTGAAGCTTTCTTT. The chain recombines TRBV12-3 or TRBV12-4 with TRBJ1-1; D remains ambiguous. The CDR3 extends over 13 amino acids. V was pared by 6 bases and J by 3 bases, with 11 bases between.

This clonotype showed up just a few times. The chain joins TRBV19 to TRBJ2-7, with 8 bases lining up with TRBD1. This CDR3 is built from 14 residues. Germline V lookup: CDR1 LNHDA, CDR2 SQIVND (reference sequence). Losses at the gene ends were 4 bases for V and 1 base for J; bases not matched to a gene: 3. The CDR3 sequence is CASSNRDRSYEQYF. The CDR3 DNA follows: TGTGCCAGTAGTAACCGGGACAGGTCCTACGAGCAGTACTTC.

The count of this clonotype is one. The DNA is left out, because the CDR3 cannot be placed on it with certainty; the CDR3 is given as TCRdb lists it. The gene calls are TRBV25-1 and TRBJ1-2. CDR1 is MGHDK, CDR2 SYGVNS, per germline. A total of 14 residues make up the CDR3, ends included. This CDR3 is CACSASGRGRGYTF.

A few counts support this clonotype. The chain uses TRBV5-1 and TRBJ2-2, with D possibly TRBD1 on 6 matching bases. Trimming shortened V by 1 base and J by 0 bases, and 10 bases separated the two germline ends. The germline CDR1 and CDR2 sequences are SGHRS and YFSETQ. This CDR3 spans 16 amino acids. CDR3 DNA: TGCGCCAGCAGCTTGTTTCCAGGGGCGAACACCGGGGAGCTGTTTTTT. Its protein product is CASSLFPGANTGELFF.

A few counts support this clonotype. This chain links TRBV5-1 with TRBJ1-2, with 7 bases matching TRBD1. V lost 0 bases and J lost 5; bases outside the gene matches: 7. This CDR3 comprises 15 residues. Per the germline V gene, CDR1 is SGHRS and CDR2 is YFSETQ. The CDR3 region is CASSLGVRGPYGYTF. The CDR3 bases are TGCGCCAGCAGCTTGGGGGTGAGGGGGCCATATGGCTACACCTTC. The full variable domain, its missing parts supplied by reference TRBV5-1 and TRBJ1-2, is KAGVTQTPRYLIKTRGQQVTLSCSPISGHRSVSWYQQTPGQGLQFLFEYFSETQRNKGNFPGRFSGRQFSNSRSEMNVSTLELGDSALYLCASSLGVRGPYGYTFGSGTRLTVV.

In this sample, this clonotype turned up many times. This chain links TRBV15 with TRBJ2-7; no clear D. CDR3 size: 15 residues. Looked up from germline, CDR1 is LNHNV and CDR2 is YYDKDF (reference sequence). V lost 1 base, J lost 2 bases, and 12 bases lay in between. The chain's CDR3 is CATSRGGRAAYEQYF. The CDR3 DNA reads TGTGCCACCAGCAGAGGAGGCAGAGCAGCCTACGAGCAGTACTTC. Full variable domain (remainder filled in from reference TRBV15 and TRBJ2-7): DAMVIQNPRYQVTQFGKPVTLSCSQTLNHNVMYWYQQKSSQAPKLLFHYYDKDFNNEADTPDNFQSRRPNTSFCFLDIRSPGLGDTAMYLCATSRGGRAAYEQYFGPGTRLTVT.

This clonotype came up once. The rearrangement uses TRBV28 and TRBJ2-7; a weak D match, TRBD2 (6 bases). This CDR3 has 14 amino acids. Per germline, CDR1 MDHEN and CDR2 SYDVKM. V was trimmed by 10 bases and J by 0 bases, leaving 16 bases between them. The CDR3 DNA reads TGTGCCACCCTGGAGGGCGGGCGCTCCTACGAGCAGTACTTC. It yields the protein CATLEGGRSYEQYF.

This chain uses TRBV7-9 with TRBJ2-7; D might be TRBD1 (5 bases). Germline CDR1 and CDR2: SEHNR and FQNEAQ (reference sequence). The CDR3 runs 15 residues. The germline V and J ends were trimmed by 1 base and 6 bases, with 16 bases remaining between them. The CDR3 reads CASSLVLGSGREQYF. CDR3 in DNA: TGTGCCAGCAGCTTAGTCCTTGGATCAGGGCGCGAGCAGTACTTC.

The gene calls are TRBV2 and TRBJ2-3; 14 bases are a match to TRBD2. The CDR3 consists of 16 residues. With V trimmed by 6 bases and J by 4 bases, 6 bases remained unmatched. Per germline, CDR1 SNHLY and CDR2 FYNNEI. The CDR3 loop reads CASRGLAGAGADTQYF. The CDR3 region has the DNA TGTGCCAGCAGGGGACTAGCGGGAGCCGGTGCAGATACGCAGTATTTT.

The CDR3 spells CASSRLERGIRETQYF. DNA of the CDR3: TGCGCCAGCAGCCGTCTGGAGCGGGGTATTCGAGAGACCCAGTACTTC. This rearrangement joins TRBV4-3 to TRBJ2-5, with TRBD2 matching over 7 bases. Germline assignment: CDR1 LGHNA and CDR2 YSLEER. The junction had 12 bases not matched to a gene; V was cut back by 4 bases and J by 4 bases. The CDR3 spans 16 residues.

This clonotype was observed at least ten times. The rearrangement uses TRBV10-2 and TRBJ1-1; 7 bases align to TRBD1. Germline-derived CDR1 and CDR2 are WSHSY and SAAADI. Trimming cost V 6 bases and J 2 bases; bases outside gene matches: 12. This CDR3 comprises 16 residues. The CDR3: CASRTRAGGVNTEAFF. The CDR3 DNA is TGCGCCAGCAGGACCCGGGCAGGGGGGGTTAACACTGAAGCTTTCTTT.

This chain joins TRBV24-1 and TRBJ1-4; 10 positions agree with TRBD1. Germline V gene data show CDR1 as KGHDR and CDR2 as SFDVKD. The CDR3 runs 18 residues. V lost 4 bases and J lost 5; bases outside the gene matches: 12. In DNA, the CDR3 is TGTGCCACCAGTGACCCAGGGACAGGGGTCATCAGGAATGAAAAACTGTTTTTT. Its protein is CATSDPGTGVIRNEKLFF.

The sample holds many counts of this clonotype. The genes are TRBV10-3 and TRBJ2-7; 9 bases are a match to TRBD1. V dropped 6 bases and J dropped 7; count of bases not matched to a gene: 4. Germline V gene data show CDR1 as ENHRY and CDR2 as SYGVKD. The CDR3 runs 12 residues. The CDR3, as DNA: TGTGCCATCAGACAGGGGGCTGAAGAGCAGTACTTC. Amino acids: CAIRQGAEEQYF.

The chain carries TRBV20-1 and TRBJ1-4, with 7 bases identical to TRBD1. This CDR3 contains 14 residues. The V gene's germline CDR1 is DFQATT and CDR2 SNEGSKA (reference sequence). The CDR3 coding sequence is TGCAGGGCTCACCGGACAGGCGACTGGGAAAAACTGTTTTTT. Translated, it gives CRAHRTGDWEKLFF.

J is TRBJ2-7 and V is TRBV15; 8 nucleotides align to TRBD2. The germline CDR1 and CDR2 sequences are LNHNV and YYDKDF (reference sequence). J was trimmed by 2 bases and V by 0 bases; bases with no gene match: 15. This CDR3 has 19 amino acids. The CDR3 sequence: CATSREPVGKAGVPYEQYF. In DNA form, the CDR3 reads TGTGCCACCAGCAGAGAGCCAGTTGGGAAAGCGGGAGTCCCCTACGAGCAGTACTTC.